This T cell receptor (beta chain) emerged from a study of shared clonotypes between healthy human individuals. In the sorted-subset replicate PCRs, 200 ng DNA, around 32,000 T cell genomes, was used. Some clones are missing from TCRdb's copy, which holds only in-frame ones; the method was immunoSEQ multiplex PCR. The sample lists hundreds of thousands of clones; just over 90% were seen once. Cells designated naive CD8 were CD45RO-negative and were positively selected for CCR7, with terminally differentiated effector memory CD45RA+ cells excluded. The donors were adults (healthy and HIV-negative) with no recent acute infections or vaccinations. General study results and limits: Represented genetic and exposure-history diversity was restricted by having few donors.

The sample holds a few counts of this clone. No antigen is known for it. Losses at the gene ends were 7 bases for V and 4 bases for J; bases not matched to a gene: 7. The length of the CDR3 is 14 residues. Germline loops: CDR1 SNHLY, CDR2 FYNNEI. The sequence derives from a man under 40 in good health. Sequenced material: naive CD8+ T cells sorted from blood. The J gene is TRBJ2-5, the V gene TRBV2; 9 positions agree with TRBD2. The CDR3 DNA is TGTGCCAGCATAACAGGGCGGGGGGGAGAGACCCAGTACTTC. This translates into CASITGRGGETQYF.